Listed here are 2 T cell receptor beta chains from one sample, sequenced in a study of blood T cell repertoires in COVID-19. The table came from immunoSEQ multiplex PCR; TCRdb's copy has only in-frame clones and leaves some out. The sample has 300,000 or so clones, about nine tenths seen once. Sequenced material: peripheral blood. Every receptor here comes from a man aged 50-59 years with active or convalescent COVID-19.

This clone was detected once. The rearrangement links TRBV2 to TRBJ1-2; 8 positions match TRBD1. There are 16 residues in the CDR3. Looked up from germline, CDR1 is SNHLY and CDR2 is FYNNEI. The V gene end was trimmed by 3 bases and the J gene end by 7 bases; junction bases not matched to a gene: 13. CDR3 sequence (DNA): TGTGCCAGCAGTGACCTAGGACAGGGATATTCTAGTGGCTACACCTTC. Encoded protein: CASSDLGQGYSSGYTF.

This sequence joins TRBV6-5 and TRBJ1-6, with TRBD1 identical over 8 bases. V gave up 6 bases and J gave up 12 bases; unmatched junction bases: 7. The germline V gene encodes CDR1 MNHEY and CDR2 SVGAGI. The CDR3 consists of 13 residues. The CDR3 spells CASRPGQVLPLHF. CDR3 nucleotide sequence: TGTGCCAGCAGGCCGGGACAGGTATTACCCCTCCACTTT.